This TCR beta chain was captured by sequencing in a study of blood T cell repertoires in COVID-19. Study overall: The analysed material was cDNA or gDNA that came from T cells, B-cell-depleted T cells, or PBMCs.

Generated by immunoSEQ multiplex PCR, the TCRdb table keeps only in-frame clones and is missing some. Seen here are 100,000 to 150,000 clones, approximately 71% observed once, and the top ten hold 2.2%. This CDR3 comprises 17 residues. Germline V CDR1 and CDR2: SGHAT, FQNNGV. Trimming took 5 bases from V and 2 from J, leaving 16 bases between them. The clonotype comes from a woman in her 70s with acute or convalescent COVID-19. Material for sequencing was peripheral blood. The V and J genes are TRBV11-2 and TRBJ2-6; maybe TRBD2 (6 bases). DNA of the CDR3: TGTGCCAGCAGCCATCGACCCGGGAGAACTGGGGCCAACGTCCTGACTTTC. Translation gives CASSHRPGRTGANVLTF.